These 19 T cell receptor beta chains came from one sample sequenced in a study of OX40 agonist ivuxolimab in advanced cancers. Method: immunoSEQ multiplex PCR; TCRdb's copy keeps in-frame clones and lacks some. The profile shows about 62,000 clones, 75% to 90% of them singletons. The sequences come from CD4+ or CD8+ T cells sorted from blood, collected in a trial of the OX40 agonist ivuxolimab. The receptors were sampled from an adult with an advanced solid tumor such as melanoma, head and neck, liver or kidney cancer.

This clone was counted between two and nine times. The chain joins TRBV6-1 to TRBJ1-1; D is ambiguous. This CDR3 contains 15 residues. Per the germline V gene, CDR1 is MNHNS and CDR2 is SASEGT. The germline V and J ends were trimmed by 1 base and 3 bases, with 12 bases remaining between them. The CDR3 reads CASSEDAQRDTEAFF. Written as DNA, the CDR3 is TGTGCCAGCAGTGAAGACGCTCAGAGGGACACTGAAGCTTTCTTT.

This clone was recorded only once. V gene TRBV12-5 combines with J gene TRBJ2-4, with TRBD1 matching 8 bases. J lost 8 bases, V lost 1 base, and 7 bases had no gene match. The CDR3 runs 15 residues. From germline, CDR1 is LGHNT and CDR2 FRNRAP. CDR3 in DNA: TGTGCTAGTGGTTTGGAGGACAGGGTATTAGACATTCAGTACTTC. Its translation is CASGLEDRVLDIQYF.

This chain joins TRBV13 and TRBJ2-7, with D possibly called TRBD1 or TRBD2 (5 bases each). Trimming took 5 bases from V and 4 from J, leaving 27 bases between them. The germline V gene encodes CDR1 PRHDT and CDR2 FYEKMQ (reference sequence). The CDR3 consists of 18 residues. CDR3 in amino acids: CASSPPALRGRSQYEQYF. The DNA for the CDR3 is TGTGCCAGCAGCCCCCCCGCCCTACGGGGACGGTCGCAGTACGAGCAGTACTTC.

The rearrangement links TRBV2 to TRBJ1-1, with D tentatively TRBD1 (5 bases). CDR1 and CDR2 from the germline V gene are SNHLY and FYNNEI. The CDR3 extends over 14 amino acids. V lost 5 bases to trimming and J lost 2 bases, with 12 bases between them. The CDR3 nucleotides are TGTGCCAGCAGTAGTAACAGGCCAAACACTGAAGCTTTCTTT. It translates to CASSSNRPNTEAFF.

This clone was detected once. Here the CDR3 reads CAISEGTSGLDNEQFF. DNA for the CDR3: TGTGCCATCAGTGAAGGGACTAGCGGGTTAGACAATGAGCAGTTCTTC. The V and J genes are TRBV10-3 and TRBJ2-1; 12 nucleotides agree with TRBD2. V was clipped by 3 bases and J by 5 bases; unmatched bases: 5. The CDR3 has 16 residues. Germline V gene data show CDR1 as ENHRY and CDR2 as SYGVKD.

This chain links TRBV2 with TRBJ2-4; D might be TRBD1 (6 bases). This CDR3 comprises 16 residues. Trimming stripped 4 bases from V and 1 base from J, with 14 bases between. Germline CDR1 reads SNHLY; CDR2 reads FYNNEI. CDR3 protein: CASSGDRLGAKNIQYF. CDR3 sequence (DNA): TGTGCCAGCAGTGGTGACAGGCTGGGGGCCAAAAACATTCAGTACTTC.

This chain connects TRBV18 to TRBJ2-7; a possible D gene is TRBD1 (6 bases). The CDR3 has 13 residues. V lost 7 bases to trimming and J lost 4 bases, with 14 bases between them. Germline V lookup: CDR1 KGHSH, CDR2 LQKENI. Here the CDR3 DNA reads TGTGCCAGCTGTTTGGGCAGGGGATACGAGCAGTACTTC. It encodes CASCLGRGYEQYF. Complete variable domain (other parts from reference TRBV18 and TRBJ2-7): NAGVMQNPRHLVRRRGQEARLRCSPMKGHSHVYWYRQLPEEGLKFMVYLQKENIIDESGMPKERFSAEFPKEGPSILRIQQVVRGDSAAYFCASCLGRGYEQYFGPGTRLTVT.

The rearrangement links TRBV29-1 to TRBJ2-1; 7 nucleotides align to TRBD2. CDR1 SQVTM and CDR2 ANQGSEA come from the germline V gene. Losses at the gene ends were 7 bases for V and 3 bases for J; bases not matched to a gene: 12. The CDR3 totals 15 residues. The CDR3 DNA is TGCAGCGGGAGGGGAGGGGCTAGCCGCTACAATGAGCAGTTCTTC. Its translation is CSGRGGASRYNEQFF.

This chain uses TRBV29-1 with TRBJ2-1; a possible D gene is TRBD2 (5 bases). The V gene's germline CDR1 is SQVTM and CDR2 ANQGSEA. V lost 4 bases to trimming and J lost 6 bases, with 16 bases between them. CDR3 length: 14 amino acids. CDR3 DNA: TGCAGCGTTGTTAGAGGGATCGAGGGCAATGAGCAGTTCTTC. It codes for CSVVRGIEGNEQFF.

This chain connects TRBV12-5 to TRBJ2-1, with TRBD1 matching over 8 bases. Germline V gene data show CDR1 as LGHNT and CDR2 as FRNRAP. The J segment lost 6 bases and the V segment lost 3 bases, leaving 7 bases of the junction unmatched. This CDR3 is built from 15 residues. CDR3 protein: CASGFQGALANEQFF. The CDR3 region has the DNA TGTGCTAGTGGTTTCCAGGGGGCGCTGGCCAATGAGCAGTTCTTC.

The gene calls are TRBV28 and TRBJ1-6; D is ambiguous. Germline CDR1 reads MDHEN; CDR2 reads SYDVKM. This CDR3 comprises 16 residues. V was trimmed by 5 bases and J by 6 bases, leaving 17 bases between them. The CDR3 protein is CASSPPDEISNSPLHF. CDR3 DNA: TGTGCCAGCAGTCCACCGGATGAAATAAGTAATTCACCCCTCCACTTT. The full variable domain, completed using reference TRBV28 and TRBJ1-6, is DVKVTQSSRYLVKRTGEKVFLECVQDMDHENMFWYRQDPGLGLRLIYFSYDVKMKEKGDIPEGYSVSREKKERFSLILESASTNQTSMYLCASSPPDEISNSPLHFGNGTRLTVT.

CDR3 nucleotides: TGTGCCAGCTCACCCTGGACAGGGGTTAACACAGATACGCAGTATTTT. Its translation: CASSPWTGVNTDTQYF. The chain has TRBV18 and TRBJ2-3; 9 bases are a match to TRBD1. This CDR3 comprises 16 residues. Germline V CDR1 and CDR2: KGHSH, LQKENI. V was clipped by 3 bases and J by 2 bases; unmatched bases: 6.

The rearrangement uses TRBV15 and TRBJ2-1, with D perhaps TRBD1 (5 bases). CDR1 is LNHNV and CDR2 is YYDKDF in the germline V gene (reference sequence). V dropped 2 bases and J dropped 0 bases, with 8 bases sitting between them. The CDR3 has 15 amino acids. CDR3 loop: CATSRSRGSYNEQFF. CDR3 nucleotides: TGTGCCACCAGCAGATCTAGGGGCTCCTACAATGAGCAGTTCTTC.

The J gene is TRBJ1-2, the V gene TRBV6-5; D perhaps matches TRBD1 (6 bases). Trimming removed 6 bases at V and 0 bases at J, with 14 bases between. Germline V CDR1 and CDR2: MNHEY, SVGAGI. The CDR3 sequence is 15 residues long. CDR3 bases: TGTGCCAGCAGACACGACAGGACCGCTAACTATGGCTACACCTTC. Protein product: CASRHDRTANYGYTF.

This clone was counted only a few times. The chain employs TRBV18 and TRBJ1-2; D might be TRBD1 (5 bases). The CDR3 is 15 amino acids. Trimming shortened V by 3 bases and J by 5 bases, and 16 bases separated the two germline ends. The germline CDR1 and CDR2 sequences are KGHSH and LQKENI. The DNA of the CDR3 is TGTGCCAGCTCACCGGCAGGGCCTGATTCTTATGGCTACACCTTC. Translated, it gives CASSPAGPDSYGYTF.

This sequence joins TRBV11-2 and TRBJ2-3; 8 bases line up with TRBD1. The germline CDR1 and CDR2 sequences are SGHAT and FQNNGV. V lost 0 bases to trimming and J lost 2 bases; unmatched junction nucleotides: 7. The CDR3 consists of 17 residues. The CDR3: CASSLEFVRGPTDTQYF. The CDR3 coding sequence is TGTGCCAGCAGCTTAGAGTTTGTCAGGGGGCCCACAGATACGCAGTATTTT.

This sequence joins TRBV5-1 and TRBJ2-5; 11 positions agree with TRBD1. The CDR3 sequence is 19 residues long. V shed 1 base and J 5 bases; nucleotides not matched to a gene: 16. Germline CDR1 is SGHRS and CDR2 is YFSETQ. CDR3 sequence (DNA): TGCGCCAGCAGCTTGAACGGGGCCCTGGGACAGGGGGTAGGCGAGACCCAGTACTTC. Its translation is CASSLNGALGQGVGETQYF.

A few counts support this clone. The V gene is TRBV9, the J gene TRBJ1-1; possibly TRBD1 for D (6 bases). Germline CDR1 reads SGDLS; CDR2 reads YYNGEE. The CDR3 runs 14 residues. Trimming took off 3 bases at V and 7 bases at J, with 16 bases between the two ends. CDR3 amino acids: CASSAGQLRGEAFF. The CDR3 DNA reads TGTGCCAGCAGCGCTGGACAGCTCCGGGGTGAAGCTTTCTTT.

The V and J genes are TRBV6-4 and TRBJ2-1; D ambiguous. The germline V and J ends were trimmed by 0 bases and 3 bases, with 6 bases remaining between them. This CDR3 contains 14 residues. Germline CDR1 MRHNA, CDR2 SNTAGT. The CDR3 bases are TGTGCCAGCAGTGACTCAGGAAGCTACAATGAGCAGTTCTTC. Its translation is CASSDSGSYNEQFF.